These 7 T cell receptor beta chains were all obtained from the same sample, sequenced in a study of blood T cell repertoires in COVID-19 (TCRdb year 2020). Libraries were made using the immunoSEQ multiplex PCR assay. Imported from immuneACCESS, the table was reduced by TCRdb to in-frame sequences with V and J called. These copies leave out some clones; in studies compared against another copy, an unresolved V gene accounts for under half, and the cause of the remainder is not known. Recorded for this sample are about 150,000 clones; approximately 92% of them occurred a single time. About 16% of the sample rests with the top ten. The sample taken for sequencing was peripheral blood. All receptors derive from a woman aged 40-49 years with acute or convalescent COVID-19.

This sequence joins TRBV4-1 and TRBJ2-7, with 7 bases identical to TRBD2. Germline CDR1 and CDR2: MGHRA and YSYEKL. CDR3 size: 16 residues. The J segment lost 0 bases and the V segment lost 1 base, leaving 6 bases of the junction unmatched. This CDR3 reads CASSQANLADSYEQYF. The CDR3 region has the DNA TGCGCCAGCAGCCAAGCCAACCTAGCGGACTCCTACGAGCAGTACTTC.

CDR3 region: CSVAGANQPQHF. As DNA, the CDR3 is TGCAGCGTCGCAGGGGCTAATCAGCCCCAGCATTTT. This chain uses TRBV29-1 with TRBJ1-5, with D tentatively TRBD1 (6 bases). CDR1 and CDR2 (germline): SQVTM, ANQGSEA. Trimming shortened V by 6 bases and J by 4 bases, and 10 bases separated the two germline ends. The CDR3 is 12 residues long.

The genes are TRBV6-5 and TRBJ2-2, with 8 bases that match TRBD2. Germline assignment: CDR1 MNHEY and CDR2 SVGAGI. V gave up 9 bases and J gave up 7 bases; unmatched junction bases: 7. The CDR3 has 13 residues. The CDR3 nucleotides read TGTGCCAGTTGGGGACTAGGAGGCGGGGAGCTGTTTTTT. Protein: CASWGLGGGELFF.

The J gene is TRBJ1-5, the V gene TRBV6-5, with TRBD1 identical over 9 bases. Per germline, CDR1 MNHEY and CDR2 SVGAGI. V was pared by 6 bases and J by 5 bases, with 8 bases of the junction left unmatched. The CDR3 is made up of 15 amino acids. The CDR3 loop reads CASRRTGVFDQPQHF. The CDR3 bases are TGTGCCAGCAGAAGGACAGGGGTATTTGATCAGCCCCAGCATTTT.

The chain carries TRBV12-3 or TRBV12-4 and TRBJ2-3; tentatively, D is TRBD2 (5 bases). The V and J ends lost 5 bases and 2 bases respectively, with 8 bases between them. The CDR3 covers 13 residues. CDR3 nucleotide sequence: TGTGCCAGCAGTCCCGGGGTCACAGATACGCAGTATTTT. It yields the protein CASSPGVTDTQYF.

V gene TRBV3-1 (or the pseudogene TRBV3-2) combines with J gene TRBJ1-1; 8 bases line up with TRBD1. The germline CDR1 and CDR2 sequences are LGHDT and YNNKEL (reference sequence). Unmatched junction bases numbered 11, after V lost 4 bases and J lost 4 bases. CDR3 length: 16 residues. The CDR3 nucleotides read TGTGCCAGCAGCCGGACAGGGAGGAGGGTCATCACTGAAGCTTTCTTT. Translated, it gives CASSRTGRRVITEAFF.

V usage is TRBV3-1 (or the pseudogene TRBV3-2) and J usage is TRBJ1-2, with no clear D. The CDR3 length is 15 residues. V lost 3 bases and J 2 bases, leaving 13 bases between the germline ends. CDR1 and CDR2 from the germline V gene are LGHDT and YNNKEL (reference sequence). For the CDR3, the DNA is TGTGCCAGCAGCCACCCATCCCATCTAAACTATGGCTACACCTTC. Its translation: CASSHPSHLNYGYTF.